One and the same sample provided the 8 T cell receptor beta chains below, sequenced in a study of cytomegalovirus exposure and HLA in healthy donors. In the PCR, 60 Vbeta and 13 Jbeta primers were used. Profiled with immunoSEQ multiplex PCR; TCRdb holds only in-frame clones, not every one. Among 150,000 to 180,000 clones listed, approximately 81% were seen once. Sequenced sample: PBMCs. Every receptor here comes from a woman under 30 in good health and CMV-seronegative.

The J gene is TRBJ2-2, the V gene TRBV27; TRBD1 is a possible D gene (6 bases). The CDR3 totals 16 residues. Deletions cut 8 bases from V and 0 bases from J, with 16 bases between. In germline, CDR1 is MNHEY, CDR2 SMNVEV (reference sequence). In nucleotides, the CDR3 is TGTGCCAGCTTACCTGGGGACACATCGAACACCGGGGAGCTGTTTTTT. This gives the protein CASLPGDTSNTGELFF.

The CDR3 loop is CASSYVAGYNEQFF. For the CDR3, the DNA is TGTGCCAGCTCCTACGTGGCAGGCTACAATGAGCAGTTCTTC. V usage is TRBV6-5 and J usage is TRBJ2-1; no firm D call. This CDR3 region has 14 residues. The germline V gene encodes CDR1 MNHEY and CDR2 SVGAGI. V lost 8 bases and J 3 bases, leaving 14 bases between the germline ends.

The chain is built from TRBV29-1 and TRBJ2-7; 10 bases are a match to TRBD1. The junction had 6 bases not matched to a gene; V was cut back by 7 bases and J by 6 bases. The germline gives CDR1 SQVTM, CDR2 ANQGSEA. This CDR3 has 12 amino acids. CDR3 residues: CSGGTGVGEQYF. The DNA of the CDR3 is TGCAGCGGTGGGACAGGGGTTGGCGAGCAGTACTTC.

This clone was recorded only once. The V and J genes are TRBV6-5 and TRBJ1-4, with 8 bases matching TRBD1. This CDR3 has 14 amino acids. Germline V gives CDR1 MNHEY, CDR2 SVGAGI. J lost 4 bases, V lost 6 bases, and 4 bases had no gene match. The CDR3 region is CASRITGGNEKLFF. The CDR3 DNA reads TGTGCCAGCAGGATCACAGGGGGTAATGAAAAACTGTTTTTT.

V usage is TRBV4-3 and J usage is TRBJ1-6, with D unclear. CDR1 is LGHNA and CDR2 is YSLEER in the germline V gene. The CDR3 spans 16 residues. V shed 0 bases and J shed 5 bases, with 11 bases lying between them. The DNA for the CDR3 is TGCGCCAGCAGCCAAGATGCGGGGAGCCATAATTCACCCCTCCACTTT. Protein sequence: CASSQDAGSHNSPLHF.

This clone was detected only once. V gene TRBV4-3 combines with J gene TRBJ2-5; 8 bases fit TRBD1. This CDR3 has 16 amino acids. The trim removed 4 bases at V and 5 bases at J, leaving 12 bases unmatched. CDR1 is LGHNA and CDR2 is YSLEER in the germline V gene. This CDR3 reads CASSRSRAGGGETQYF. The DNA for the CDR3 is TGCGCCAGCAGCCGGAGCCGGGCAGGGGGCGGGGAGACCCAGTACTTC.

The V gene is TRBV29-1, the J gene TRBJ1-2; 7 positions match TRBD1. The CDR3 runs to 13 residues. The ends lost 3 bases at V and 1 base at J; junction bases unmatched: 2. Germline CDR1 SQVTM, CDR2 ANQGSEA. The CDR3 region has the DNA TGCAGCGTTGATCGGGACAGTAACTATGGCTACACCTTC. This sequence encodes CSVDRDSNYGYTF.

This clone was found a few times. The chain links TRBV2 to TRBJ2-4; tentatively, D is TRBD2 (6 bases). V was trimmed by 4 bases and J by 7 bases, leaving 14 bases between them. This CDR3 has 14 amino acids. CDR1 is SNHLY, CDR2 FYNNEI, per germline. The CDR3 is CASSARDRGNIQYF. CDR3 sequence (DNA): TGTGCCAGCAGTGCCCGGGACCGGGGGAACATTCAGTACTTC.